This TCR beta chain emerged from a study of early T cells in non-severe SARS-CoV-2 infection. Study details: Sequencing of unsorted whole blood was done on bulk RNA, leaving chains unpaired.

Each single cDNA molecule received a unique molecular identifier. TCRdb reanalysed the 5' RACE reads using MiXCR and keeps one entry per CDR3 protein. The table lists tens of thousands of distinct CDR3 sequences, 9.3% of them singletons, with under 25% in the top ten. This clonotype has a handful of counts. V dropped 3 bases and J dropped 6; count of bases not matched to a gene: 2. Germline CDR1 is DFQATT and CDR2 is SNEGSKA (reference sequence). This CDR3 is built from 11 residues. The V and J genes are TRBV20-1 and TRBJ2-7; 7 nucleotides agree with TRBD2. The TCR sequence derives from an adult who was a healthcare worker with PCR-confirmed SARS-CoV-2 infection or an uninfected control (not recorded which). The sample consisted of whole blood. CDR3 loop: CSARSGGEQYF. The CDR3 DNA reads TGCAGTGCTAGGTCGGGGGGCGAGCAGTACTTC.